In this sample, the clone carrying this T cell receptor (beta chain) turned up once. Its matching antigen is unknown. The protocol was immunoSEQ multiplex PCR, while the TCRdb copy is restricted to in-frame clones and leaves out a portion. The data contain 45,000 to 55,000 clones, more than 80% of them singletons. The sample comes from a study of graft-versus-host responses after intestinal transplantation. The CDR3 runs to 13 residues. Trimming shortened V by 5 bases and J by 8 bases, and 12 bases separated the two germline ends. Per the germline V gene, CDR1 is SEHNR and CDR2 is FQNEAQ (reference sequence). Study-wide findings and caveats: GvH clones were identified in recipient marrow, with some first appearing in ileum or blood.

This sequence joins TRBV7-9 and TRBJ1-4, with unresolved D. The sequence was collected from a human patient who received an intestinal transplant, so some T cells may come from the graft donor. This sample comprised PBMCs, obtained 662 days after intestinal transplant. CDR3 loop: CASSGPNAEKLFF. CDR3 in DNA: TGTGCCAGCAGCGGGCCGAACGCAGAAAAACTGTTTTTT.